This T cell receptor (beta chain) was sequenced for a study of T cell repertoires in cytomegalovirus infection. Study-wide context: Indicated by public TCR beta signatures were CMV infection and matching HLA type. Findings and caveats of the study: The ex vivo response was dominated by HLA-C-restricted CMV-specific TCR beta clonotypes.

One entry per CDR3 protein, called by TCRdb with MiXCR from the reads. The table lists hundreds of thousands of distinct CDR3 sequences, 20% to 25% of them singletons, with roughly 8% in the top ten. This CDR3 has 13 residues. Between the trimmed V and J ends, which lost 4 bases and 1 base, there was a span of 10 bases. Germline V CDR1 and CDR2: SQVTM, ANQGSEA. With regard to this clonotype: As yet, its antigen is unknown.

The chain combines TRBV29-1 with TRBJ1-2, with D unresolved. Sequencing used CD8+ T cells from PBMCs. This clonotype was obtained from a human donor in good health (CMV status not recorded). Some clones in this sample may be carry-over from other donors' samples. The CDR3 coding sequence is TGCAGCGTTGCAAGACCCTATAACTATGGCTACACCTTC. Encoded protein: CSVARPYNYGYTF. Combining the CDR3 with reference TRBV29-1 and TRBJ1-2 gives the whole variable domain SAVISQKPSRDICQRGTSLTIQCQVDSQVTMMFWYRQQPGQSLTLIATANQGSEATYESGFVIDKFPISRPNLTFSTLTVSNMSPEDSSIYLCSVARPYNYGYTFGSGTRLTVV.